Following are 4 T cell receptor beta chains from one sample sequenced in a study of Ad26.COV2.S vaccination and SARS-CoV-2 variants. Produced via immunoSEQ multiplex PCR; TCRdb's table is partial and in-frame only. The sample records 350,000 to 400,000 clones, about 85% being singletons. Stated treatment: 15 to 20 received Ad26.COV2.S at low or high dose, single or two shots; several received placebo; per-sample allocation not given. The samples were gathered on day 63 after the first injection of vaccine or placebo. The sample here was peripheral blood, taken in a trial of Ad26.COV2.S vaccine versus placebo. The source of these receptors is a person aged 18 to 59 who received the Ad26.COV2.S COVID-19 vaccine or a placebo.

The chain joins TRBV29-1 to TRBJ1-1; TRBD1 matches 10 bases. This CDR3 is built from 13 residues. Trimming at V came to 7 bases and at J to 3 bases, leaving 5 bases not matched to a gene. CDR1 and CDR2 (germline): SQVTM, ANQGSEA. The CDR3 reads CSASDRGHTEAFF. As DNA, the CDR3 is TGCAGCGCAAGCGACAGGGGGCACACTGAAGCTTTCTTT. Drawing the rest from reference TRBV29-1 and TRBJ1-1, the complete variable domain is SAVISQKPSRDICQRGTSLTIQCQVDSQVTMMFWYRQQPGQSLTLIATANQGSEATYESGFVIDKFPISRPNLTFSTLTVSNMSPEDSSIYLCSASDRGHTEAFFGQGTRLTVV.

The chain combines TRBV4-1 with TRBJ2-5; perhaps TRBD2 as D (7 bases). Germline loops: CDR1 MGHRA, CDR2 YSYEKL. The V gene lost 6 bases and the J gene lost 4 bases, with 18 bases spanning the gap. This CDR3 spans 15 amino acids. This chain's CDR3 is CASSLSGGALETQYF. CDR3 coding DNA: TGCGCCAGCAGTTTGTCTGGGGGGGCCCTAGAGACCCAGTACTTC.

The genes are TRBV10-3 and TRBJ2-5, with 9 bases identical to TRBD1. The V segment lost 3 bases and the J segment 4 bases; nucleotides outside the gene matches: 6. This CDR3 is built from 15 residues. Germline V gene sequence: CDR1 ENHRY, CDR2 SYGVKD. CDR3 in amino acids: CAISDLGQGRETQYF. Here the CDR3 DNA reads TGTGCCATCAGTGATCTCGGACAGGGGAGAGAGACCCAGTACTTC.

This clone occurred once. The rearrangement joins TRBV15 to TRBJ1-1; D not certain. V shed 0 bases and J shed 3 bases, with 11 bases lying between them. The CDR3 totals 15 residues. Germline V lookup: CDR1 LNHNV, CDR2 YYDKDF (reference sequence). The CDR3 loop reads CATSRENAGYTEAFF. The CDR3, as DNA: TGTGCCACCAGCAGAGAAAACGCGGGATACACTGAAGCTTTCTTT.